This T cell receptor (beta chain) was sequenced in a study of CD8 T cells in ankylosing spondylitis. Findings of the study overall: Typical of ankylosing spondylitis blood, it appeared, was a TCR beta motif of eight highly homologous variants. There were earlier reports of some motif variants in reactive arthritis synovial fluid and blood. Significantly higher representation of disease-linked clones was reported for matched ankylosing spondylitis synovial fluid.

Trimming stripped 8 bases from V and 8 bases from J, with 16 bases between. The CDR3 loop spans 14 amino acids. Germline assignment: CDR1 SNHLY and CDR2 FYNNEI. Preparation of TCR beta libraries was done by quantitative 5'-RACE with molecular barcodes. Each CDR3 protein gets one entry after TCRdb re-called the 5' RACE reads with MiXCR. The repertoire holds 220,000 or so distinct CDR3 sequences, with about 18% as singletons. Comment on this clonotype: Its antigen is unidentified.

The TCR originated in a male donor with ankylosing spondylitis. Sequencing was performed on blood, either unsorted or a sorted T cell fraction (not recorded which). J is TRBJ1-6 and V is TRBV2; D gene unclear. CDR3 loop: CASRLYKDHSPLHF. CDR3 sequence (DNA): TGTGCCAGCCGGCTCTACAAGGACCATTCACCCCTCCACTTT.